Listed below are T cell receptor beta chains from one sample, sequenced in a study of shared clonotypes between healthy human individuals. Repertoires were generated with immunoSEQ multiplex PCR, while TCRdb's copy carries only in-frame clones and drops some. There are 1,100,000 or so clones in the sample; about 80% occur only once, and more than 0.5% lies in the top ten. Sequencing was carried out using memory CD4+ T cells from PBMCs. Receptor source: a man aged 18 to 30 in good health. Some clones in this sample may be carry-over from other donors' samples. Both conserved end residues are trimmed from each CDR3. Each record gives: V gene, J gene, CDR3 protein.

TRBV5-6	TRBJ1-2	ASSLYRAVGYT
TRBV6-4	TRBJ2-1	ASRNTGGNEQF
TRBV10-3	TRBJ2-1	AISGEGEQF
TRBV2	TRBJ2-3	ASGGLAGLDTQY
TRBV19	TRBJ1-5	ASSTAGGGQPQH
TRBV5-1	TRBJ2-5	ASSLEVGGRETQY
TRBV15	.	ATSPSLSSYEQY
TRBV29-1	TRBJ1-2	SVEWGGGGYGYT
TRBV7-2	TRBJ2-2	ASSFPRGLGNTGELF
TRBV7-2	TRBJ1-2	ASSPEGTGSYGYT
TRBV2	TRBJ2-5	ASSGPMWMETQY
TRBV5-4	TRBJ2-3	ASSQNSGSLADTQY
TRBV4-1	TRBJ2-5	ASSQNTGTGGQETQY
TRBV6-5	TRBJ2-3	ASARSPPDTQY
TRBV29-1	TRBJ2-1	SGRLAGSSYNEQF
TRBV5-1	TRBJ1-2	ASSFTGGAGYGYT
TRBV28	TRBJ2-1	ASSLGNNEQF
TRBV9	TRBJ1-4	ASSGGPRGEKLF
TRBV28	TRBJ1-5	ASSGTAFYNQPQH
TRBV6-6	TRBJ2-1	ASSYLRDSNEQF
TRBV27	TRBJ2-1	ASSLYREGEQF
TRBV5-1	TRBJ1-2	ASSLSGGASYGYT
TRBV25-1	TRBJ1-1	ASNKQGGTEAF
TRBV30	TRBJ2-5	AWTTGTSGRGGMETQY
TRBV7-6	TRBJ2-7	ASSLGQGHEQY
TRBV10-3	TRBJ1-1	AISTPDRGHTEAF
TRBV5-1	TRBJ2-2	ASSARLAENTGELF
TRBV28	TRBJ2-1	ASKSPGGGLANEQF
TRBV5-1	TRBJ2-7	ASSLAGGGSYEQY
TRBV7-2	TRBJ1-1	ASSLRQGGAAGAF
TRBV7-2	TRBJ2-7	ASSLAGTYEQY
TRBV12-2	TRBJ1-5	ASRLEGHYSNQPQH
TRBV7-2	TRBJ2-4	ASSLEPLEAKNIQY
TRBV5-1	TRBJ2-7	ASSLGAPMREQY
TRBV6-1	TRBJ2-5	ASSEVGWSQY
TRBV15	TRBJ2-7	ATRPLAGTYEQY
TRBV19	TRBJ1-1	ASRGLGRTEAF
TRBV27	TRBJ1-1	ASSWGTANTEAF
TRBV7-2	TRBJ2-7	ASSRLAGSYEQY
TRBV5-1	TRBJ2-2	ASTMGGDPRTGELF
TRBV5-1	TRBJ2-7	ASSLGSSGNHEQY
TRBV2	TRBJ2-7	ASSEVGQSYEQY
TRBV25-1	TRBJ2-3	ASSEYQGYTDTQY
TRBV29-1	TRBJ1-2	SVGGPSPGYT
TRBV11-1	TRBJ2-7	ASSENQQGWAYEQY
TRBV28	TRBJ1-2	ASMQGAPYGYT
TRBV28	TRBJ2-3	ASSSQGNTQY
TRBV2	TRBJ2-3	ASKTSGSTDTQY
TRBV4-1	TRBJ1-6	ASSQTGTENNSPLH
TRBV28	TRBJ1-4	ASRRRRREKLF
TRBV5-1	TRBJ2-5	ASSRLAGGPQETQY
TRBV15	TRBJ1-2	ATSGETGRGYT
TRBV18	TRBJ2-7	ASSPGTGSRYEQY
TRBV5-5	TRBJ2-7	ASSLTSGRAGSYEQY